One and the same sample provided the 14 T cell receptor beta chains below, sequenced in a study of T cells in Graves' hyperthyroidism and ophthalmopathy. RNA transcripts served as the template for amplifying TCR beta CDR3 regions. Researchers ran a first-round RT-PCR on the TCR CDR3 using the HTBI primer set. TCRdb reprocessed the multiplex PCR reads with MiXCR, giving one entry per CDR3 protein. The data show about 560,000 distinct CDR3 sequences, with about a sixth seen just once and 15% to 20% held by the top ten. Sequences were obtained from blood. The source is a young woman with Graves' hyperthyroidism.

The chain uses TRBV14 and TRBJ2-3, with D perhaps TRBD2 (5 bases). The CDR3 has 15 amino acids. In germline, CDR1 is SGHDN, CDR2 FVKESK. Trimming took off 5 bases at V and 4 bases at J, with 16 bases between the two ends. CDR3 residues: CASSFRGSHADTQYF. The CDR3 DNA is TGTGCCAGCAGCTTCCGGGGATCCCACGCAGATACGCAGTATTTT.

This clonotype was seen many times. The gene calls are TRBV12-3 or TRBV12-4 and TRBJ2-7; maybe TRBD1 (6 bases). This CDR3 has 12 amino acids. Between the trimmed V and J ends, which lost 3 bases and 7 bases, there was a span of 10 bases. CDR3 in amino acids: CASSFNRDEQYF. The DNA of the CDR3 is TGTGCCAGCAGTTTTAACAGGGATGAGCAGTACTTC.

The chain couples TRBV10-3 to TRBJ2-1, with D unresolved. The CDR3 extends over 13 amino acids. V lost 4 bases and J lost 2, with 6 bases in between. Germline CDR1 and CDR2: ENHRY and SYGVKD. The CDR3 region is CAISGQTYNEQFF. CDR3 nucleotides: TGTGCCATCAGTGGGCAAACCTACAATGAGCAGTTCTTC.

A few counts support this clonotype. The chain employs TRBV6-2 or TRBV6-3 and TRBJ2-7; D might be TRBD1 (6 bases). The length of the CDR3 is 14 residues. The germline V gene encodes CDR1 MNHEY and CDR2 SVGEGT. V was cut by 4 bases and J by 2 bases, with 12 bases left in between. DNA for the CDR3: TGTGCCAGCAGTTGGTGGCAGGGGCCCTACGAGCAGTACTTC. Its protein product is CASSWWQGPYEQYF.

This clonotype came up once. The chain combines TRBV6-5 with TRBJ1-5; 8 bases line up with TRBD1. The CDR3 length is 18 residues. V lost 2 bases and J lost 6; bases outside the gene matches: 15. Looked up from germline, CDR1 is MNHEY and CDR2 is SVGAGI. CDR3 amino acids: CASSYAQGVYSTVQPQHF. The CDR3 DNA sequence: TGTGCCAGCAGTTACGCACAGGGGGTTTATTCTACGGTTCAGCCCCAGCATTTT.

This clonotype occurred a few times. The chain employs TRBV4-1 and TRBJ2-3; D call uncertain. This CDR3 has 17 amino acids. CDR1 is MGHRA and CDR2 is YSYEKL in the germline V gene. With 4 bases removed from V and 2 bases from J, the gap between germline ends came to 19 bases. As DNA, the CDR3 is TGCGCCAGCAGCCCCGCCGCCCGCCGGGTCAACACAGATACGCAGTATTTT. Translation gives CASSPAARRVNTDTQYF.

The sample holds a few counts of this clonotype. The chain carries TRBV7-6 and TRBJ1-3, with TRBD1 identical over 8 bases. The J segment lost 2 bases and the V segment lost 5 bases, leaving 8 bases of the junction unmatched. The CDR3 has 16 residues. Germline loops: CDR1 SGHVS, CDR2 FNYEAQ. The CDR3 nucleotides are TGTGCCAGCAGCCTCGGACAGGGATATGCTGGAAACACCATATATTTT. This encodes CASSLGQGYAGNTIYF.

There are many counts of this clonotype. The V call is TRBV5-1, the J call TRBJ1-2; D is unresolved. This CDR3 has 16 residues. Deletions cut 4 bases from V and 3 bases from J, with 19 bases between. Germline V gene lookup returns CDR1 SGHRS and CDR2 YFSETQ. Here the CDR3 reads CASSRSVRSQDYGYTF. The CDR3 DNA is TGCGCCAGCAGCCGCTCCGTCCGGTCTCAGGACTATGGCTACACCTTC.

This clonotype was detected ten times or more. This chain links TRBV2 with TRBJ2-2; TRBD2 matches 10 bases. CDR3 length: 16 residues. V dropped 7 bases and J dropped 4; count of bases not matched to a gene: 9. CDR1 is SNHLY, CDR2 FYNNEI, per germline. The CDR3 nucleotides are TGTGCCAGCACGTCAGCGGGAGGGCCGGGCACCGGGGAGCTGTTTTTT. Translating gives CASTSAGGPGTGELFF. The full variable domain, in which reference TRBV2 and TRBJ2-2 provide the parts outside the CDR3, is EPEVTQTPSHQVTQMGQEVILRCVPISNHLYFYWYRQILGQKVEFLVSFYNNEISEKSEIFDDQFSVERPDGSNFTLKIRSTKLEDSAMYFCASTSAGGPGTGELFFGEGSRLTVL.

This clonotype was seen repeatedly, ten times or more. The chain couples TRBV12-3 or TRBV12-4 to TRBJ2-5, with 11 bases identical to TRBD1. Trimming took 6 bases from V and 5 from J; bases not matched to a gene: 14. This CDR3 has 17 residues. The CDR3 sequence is CASSLLPRTGGSETQYF. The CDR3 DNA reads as TGTGCCAGCAGCCTTCTCCCTAGGACAGGGGGCTCGGAGACCCAGTACTTC.

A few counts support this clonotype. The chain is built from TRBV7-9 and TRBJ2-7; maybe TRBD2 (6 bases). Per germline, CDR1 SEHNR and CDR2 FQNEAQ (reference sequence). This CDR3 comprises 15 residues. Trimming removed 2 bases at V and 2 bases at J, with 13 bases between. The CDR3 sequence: CASSLWRRGPYEQYF. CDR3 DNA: TGTGCCAGCAGCTTATGGAGGAGGGGTCCCTACGAGCAGTACTTC.

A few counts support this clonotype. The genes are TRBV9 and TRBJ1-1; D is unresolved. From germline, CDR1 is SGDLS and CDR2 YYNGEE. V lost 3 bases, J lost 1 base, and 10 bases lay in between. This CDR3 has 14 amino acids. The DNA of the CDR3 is TGTGCCAGCAGCGCGGGGATTGGGAACACTGAAGCTTTCTTT. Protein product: CASSAGIGNTEAFF. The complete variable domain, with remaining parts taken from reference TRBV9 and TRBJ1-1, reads DSGVTQTPKHLITATGQRVTLRCSPRSGDLSVYWYQQSLDQGLQFLIQYYNGEERAKGNILERFSAQQFPDLHSELNLSSLELGDSALYFCASSAGIGNTEAFFGQGTRLTVV.

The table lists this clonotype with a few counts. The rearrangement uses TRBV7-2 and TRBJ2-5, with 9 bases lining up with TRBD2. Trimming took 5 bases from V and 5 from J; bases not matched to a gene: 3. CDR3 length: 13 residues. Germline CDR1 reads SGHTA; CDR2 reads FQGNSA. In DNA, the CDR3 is TGTGCCAGCAGCGGGACTAGCTTCGAGACCCAGTACTTC. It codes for CASSGTSFETQYF.

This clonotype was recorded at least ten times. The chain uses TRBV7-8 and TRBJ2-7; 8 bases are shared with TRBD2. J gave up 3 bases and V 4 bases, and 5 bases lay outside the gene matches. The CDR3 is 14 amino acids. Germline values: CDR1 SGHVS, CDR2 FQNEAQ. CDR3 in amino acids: CASSYAGGFYEQYF. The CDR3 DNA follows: TGTGCCAGCAGCTATGCGGGGGGTTTCTACGAGCAGTACTTC. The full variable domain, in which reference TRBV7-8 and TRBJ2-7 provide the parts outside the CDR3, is GAGVSQSPRYKVAKRGQDVALRCDPISGHVSLFWYQQALGQGPEFLTYFQNEAQLDKSGLPSDRFFAERPEGSVSTLKIQRTQQEDSAVYLCASSYAGGFYEQYFGPGTRLTVT.